This TCR beta chain originates from a study of CD8+ T cells in alopecia areata. Study overall: After 6 to 18 months of tofacitinib, follow-up continued 6 months off drug.

Treatment: oral pan-JAK inhibitor, 5-10 mg twice daily. The germline V gene encodes CDR1 SQVTM and CDR2 ANQGSEA. The CDR3 runs to 12 residues. V trimming: 5 bases; J trimming: 8 bases; junction bases outside the gene matches: 6. Extracted RNA was reverse transcribed, and the resulting cDNA served as sequencing template. TCRdb's copy holds only in-frame clones and misses some; the assay was immunoSEQ multiplex PCR. The data contain roughly 280,000 clones, around three fifths of them singletons. The sequences come from CD4+ T cells sorted from blood, collected around week 53, from a patient treated with tofacitinib. This TCR derives from a human donor with alopecia areata. The chain combines TRBV29-1 with TRBJ1-2; 9 bases fit TRBD1. The CDR3 region is CSVHGTGYGYTF. CDR3 in DNA: TGCAGCGTTCACGGGACAGGGTACGGCTACACCTTC.